This TCR beta chain was profiled in a study of blood T cell repertoires in COVID-19. Original handling: The authors estimated nucleated cell counts from reference gene primer amplification. Method: immunoSEQ multiplex PCR; TCRdb's copy keeps in-frame clones and lacks some. The DNA was the basis for D and trimming; V, J and clone size are from that table. The table has roughly 120,000 clones, around 85% seen once. V lost 6 bases, J lost 3 bases, and 9 bases lay in between. The CDR3 loop spans 12 amino acids. Germline CDR1 is SQVTM and CDR2 is ANQGSEA. The clonotype comes from an elderly woman with COVID-19, enrolled during active disease. The sequencing input was peripheral blood. The V and J genes are TRBV29-1 and TRBJ1-3; perhaps TRBD1 as D (6 bases). The CDR3 nucleotides read TGCAGCGTCACAGGGTTTGGAAACACCATATATTTT. It translates to CSVTGFGNTIYF.